The 6 T cell receptor beta chains in this list originate from one sample, sequenced in a study of beta chain features in type 1 diabetes. Since all of the isolated RNA was reverse transcribed, expressed TCRB transcripts were what got sequenced. The data were produced by immunoSEQ multiplex PCR, yet TCRdb's version contains in-frame clones alone and is incomplete. The data contain 400,000 to 550,000 clones, 10% to 12% of them seen just once; the ten biggest clones take up approximately 0.05%. The sequencing sample was made of naive CD4+ T cells from blood. These receptors were obtained from a woman younger than 35 in good health.

This clone has just a few counts. The chain links TRBV7-2 to TRBJ2-1, with a tentative D call TRBD1 (5 bases). CDR1 and CDR2 (germline): SGHTA, FQGNSA. Trimming pared 5 bases from V and 3 bases from J, leaving 14 bases between. The CDR3 spans 15 residues. CDR3 bases: TGTGCCAGCAGCCTAGACAGAGATTTCTACAATGAGCAGTTCTTC. Protein: CASSLDRDFYNEQFF.

The V and J genes are TRBV4-2 and TRBJ2-1, with TRBD2 as a possible D gene (6 bases). Germline values: CDR1 LGHNA, CDR2 YNFKEQ. This CDR3 comprises 15 residues. V was clipped by 0 bases and J by 4 bases, with 10 bases between them. DNA of the CDR3: TGTGCCAGCAGCCAAGACCCGGGAGTATACAATGAGCAGTTCTTC. It specifies CASSQDPGVYNEQFF.

The chain is built from TRBV30 and TRBJ2-1; tentative D call: TRBD2 (5 bases). CDR1 and CDR2 (germline): GTSNPN, SVGIG (reference sequence). The CDR3 is 15 amino acids. V lost 4 bases to trimming and J lost 2 bases, with 15 bases between them. The CDR3 loop is CAWTRLAGPYNEQFF. CDR3 nucleotides: TGTGCCTGGACTAGGTTGGCGGGTCCCTACAATGAGCAGTTCTTC.

This sequence joins TRBV27 and TRBJ2-6; no clear D gene. CDR3 size: 14 residues. The germline V gene has CDR1 MNHEY and CDR2 SMNVEV (reference sequence). The V gene lost 7 bases and the J gene lost 4 bases, with 11 bases spanning the gap. CDR3 in amino acids: CASKFGTGANVLTF. The DNA of the CDR3 is TGTGCCAGCAAATTCGGTACCGGGGCCAACGTCCTGACTTTC.

The rearrangement joins TRBV30 to TRBJ1-5, with 10 bases matching TRBD1. The CDR3 length is 14 residues. V dropped 0 bases and J dropped 5; count of bases not matched to a gene: 1. The germline gives CDR1 GTSNPN, CDR2 SVGIG (reference sequence). CDR3 sequence (DNA): TGTGCCTGGAGTGTGGACAGGGGGGATCAGCCCCAGCATTTT. Amino acid sequence: CAWSVDRGDQPQHF.

The CDR3 nucleotides are TGTGCCAGCAATACTGATTCCTACAATGAGCAGTTCTTC. Translation gives CASNTDSYNEQFF. The chain recombines TRBV5-4 with TRBJ2-1; D is uncertain. The CDR3 loop spans 13 amino acids. Germline V gives CDR1 SGHNT, CDR2 YYREEE (reference sequence). The germline V and J ends were trimmed by 6 bases and 1 base, with 8 bases remaining between them.